This is a list of T cell receptor beta chains from one sample in a study of cytomegalovirus exposure and HLA in healthy donors. Generated by immunoSEQ multiplex PCR, the TCRdb table keeps only in-frame clones and is missing some. The sample carries about 92,000 clones, 84% recorded once. Material for sequencing was PBMCs. Receptor source: a woman younger than 35 in good health and CMV-seropositive. CDR3s include the opening cysteine and the closing phenylalanine or tryptophan. D genes are given only for firm matches. Clone size appears in some rows only: once, few, many, or a class for an expanded clone.

d_call clone_size j_call v_call cdr3_nt cdr3_aa
- - TRBJ1-3 TRBV6-5 TGTGCCAGCAGTCTACAGGGTTTCTCTGGAAACACCATATATTTT CASSLQGFSGNTIYF
- - TRBJ1-5 TRBV21-1 TGTGCCAGCAGCCAGAGTCTAGAGGGGGTTTGCAATCAGCCCCAGCATTTT CASSQSLEGVCNQPQHF
- - TRBJ2-5 TRBV30 TGTGCCTGGAGTAAGAAGTCCCGGGAGACCCAGTACTTC CAWSKKSRETQYF
TRBD2 - TRBJ2-7 TRBV7-9 TGTGCCAGCAGCAAACAACTAGCGGGAGGGCTCTACGAGCAGTACTTC CASSKQLAGGLYEQYF
TRBD1 - TRBJ2-7 TRBV30 TGTGCCTGGAGTAGACAGGGGCTACGCGAGCAGTACTTC CAWSRQGLREQYF
- - TRBJ1-2 TRBV5-6 TGTGCCAGCAGCCAGGCAGGGCTACGATATGGCTACACCTTC CASSQAGLRYGYTF
TRBD2 - TRBJ2-7 TRBV7-2 TGTGCCAGCAGCTTAGGCGGGGGGGCTGACGAGCAGTACTTC CASSLGGGADEQYF
- - TRBJ1-1 TRBV29-1 TGCAGCGTCGAGCCTGGGAACAGGTTGAACACTGAAGCTTTCTTT CSVEPGNRLNTEAFF
- - TRBJ1-1 TRBV13 TGTGCCAGCAGCCAAAGGACAACAATGAACACTGAAGCTTTCTTT CASSQRTTMNTEAFF
TRBD2 - TRBJ2-1 TRBV10-3 TGTGCCATCAGTGAATGGCCTAGCGGAGGAAAGAAAAATGAGCAGTTCTTC CAISEWPSGGKKNEQFF
TRBD1 - TRBJ1-4 TRBV25-1 TGTGCCAGCAGTGAATTGGACAGGGTAGTAGCTAATGAAAAACTGTTTTTT CASSELDRVVANEKLFF
- - TRBJ1-6 TRBV4-1 TGCGCCAGCAGCCAGACAGGATCGGGGAATTCACCCCTCCACTTT CASSQTGSGNSPLHF
TRBD1 - TRBJ1-6 TRBV5-1 TGCGCCAGCAGCTCCCCGGGACAGGGTGGATCACCCCTCCACTTT CASSSPGQGGSPLHF
TRBD1 once TRBJ2-5 TRBV7-2 TGTGCCAGCAGCTCCGGGACAGGTGGAGAGACCCAGTACTTC CASSSGTGGETQYF
TRBD1 - TRBJ2-7 TRBV13 TGTGCCAGCAGCTTAGGCCGGGACAGTTTCTCTGAGCAGTACTTC CASSLGRDSFSEQYF
TRBD2 once TRBJ2-3 TRBV7-3 TGTGCCAGCAGCCGAATGCCGGGACTAGCGGGAGATACGCAGTATTTT CASSRMPGLAGDTQYF
- few TRBJ2-1 TRBV5-1 TGCGCCAGCAGCTTGGGTGGCGGTTCCTACAATGAGCAGTTCTTC CASSLGGGSYNEQFF
- - TRBJ2-5 TRBV7-9 TGTTCCAGCAGCTCGGACTCCCCGGAGACCCAGTACTTC CSSSSDSPETQYF
TRBD1 - TRBJ2-7 TRBV5-1 TGCGCCAGCAGCTTGGTCCCGACAGGGGGCTCCTACGAGCAGTACTTC CASSLVPTGGSYEQYF
- - TRBJ2-1 TRBV6-5 TGTGCCACAAGCCTTAGCGGCAATGAGCAGTTCTTC CATSLSGNEQFF
- - TRBJ2-7 TRBV5-1 TGCGCCAGCAGCCCTCAGCGTTCCTACGAGCAGTACTTC CASSPQRSYEQYF
TRBD1 - TRBJ2-1 TRBV7-9 TGTGCCAGCAGCTCCCCCGCCGGGACAGGGGGCGGTCATGAGCAGTTCTTC CASSSPAGTGGGHEQFF
TRBD2 - TRBJ2-3 TRBV9 TGTGCCAGCAGCGTAGCAGGGACTAGCGGGGGGGGGAAAACAGATACGCAGTATTTT CASSVAGTSGGGKTDTQYF
TRBD1 - TRBJ2-6 TRBV7-8 TGTGCCAGCAGCTCGACTCGACAGGGAGCGGCTGGGGCCAACGTCCTGACTTTC CASSSTRQGAAGANVLTF
TRBD1 many TRBJ1-6 TRBV13 TGTGCCAGCAGCCCGAACGGGGACAGGGCGGATTCACCCCTCCACTTT CASSPNGDRADSPLHF
TRBD2 - TRBJ2-3 TRBV10-1 TGCGCCAGACCGGAGCTAGCGGGAGTAAAATCTAGCACAGATACGCAGTATTTT CARPELAGVKSSTDTQYF
TRBD2 - TRBJ2-7 TRBV7-9 TGTGCCAGCAGCACGGGACTAGCGGGAGCTGGCGAGCAGTACTTC CASSTGLAGAGEQYF
TRBD1 - TRBJ1-1 TRBV5-5 TGTGCCAGCAGCTTTGACAGGGGGCTCGAAGCTTTCTTT CASSFDRGLEAFF
- - TRBJ1-5 TRBV19 TGTGCCAGTAGCCAGGACTCATTTGGCAATCAGCCCCAGCATTTT CASSQDSFGNQPQHF
TRBD2 - TRBJ2-7 TRBV2 TGTGCCAGCACCCCCCAGCGGGGGGGCTCCTACGAGCAGTACTTC CASTPQRGGSYEQYF
- - TRBJ2-3 TRBV12-5 TGTGCTAGTGGTTTGGAGCGGAGGACAGATACGCAGTATTTT CASGLERRTDTQYF
- - TRBJ2-5 TRBV20-1 TGCAGTGCTAGAGAGTTCGGTAGCGCCTACTTC CSAREFGSAYF
TRBD1 - TRBJ1-2 TRBV2 TGTGCCAGCAGTACCGGACAGGTCTATGGCTACACCTTC CASSTGQVYGYTF
- once TRBJ1-1 TRBV6-5 TGTGCCAGCAGTTACTACCCTCCCCCAGGTTGGACTGAAGCTTTCTTT CASSYYPPPGWTEAFF
- - TRBJ2-7 TRBV28 TGTGCCAGCAGTTTACTTGAGGGATACGAGCAGTACTTC CASSLLEGYEQYF
TRBD2 - TRBJ2-7 TRBV29-1 TGCAGCGTTGGAACCAGACTAGCCCTCTCCTACGAGCAGTACTTC CSVGTRLALSYEQYF
- - TRBJ1-2 TRBV2 TGTGCCAGCACCCCGAGTGGGGAGAACTATGGCTACACCTTC CASTPSGENYGYTF
TRBD1 - TRBJ2-7 TRBV18 TGTGCCAGCTCACCGAGACAGGGAACCTACGAGCAGTACTTC CASSPRQGTYEQYF
- - TRBJ2-2 TRBV30 TGTGCCTGGAGTTTACAGAACACCGGGGAGCTGTTTTTT CAWSLQNTGELFF